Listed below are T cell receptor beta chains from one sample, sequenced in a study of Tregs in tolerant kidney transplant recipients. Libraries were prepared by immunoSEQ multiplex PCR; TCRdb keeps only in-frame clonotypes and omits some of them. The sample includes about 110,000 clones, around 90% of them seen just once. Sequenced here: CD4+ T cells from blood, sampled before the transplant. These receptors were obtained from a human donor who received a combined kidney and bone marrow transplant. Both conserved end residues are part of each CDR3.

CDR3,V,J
CASSWTGTSGANVLTF,TRBV5-1,TRBJ2-6
CASSEQTGGREAFF,TRBV6-1,TRBJ1-1
CASGLPLGRRLSNQPQHF,TRBV12-5,TRBJ1-5
CASSLLAPGGAGGYTF,TRBV7-6,TRBJ1-2
CASSRRPSGTAPYEQYF,TRBV19,TRBJ2-7
CASSFGYRGEQYF,TRBV6-6,TRBJ2-7
CASSPDFYNEQFF,TRBV2,TRBJ2-1
CASSPGTSSSDTQYF,TRBV18,TRBJ2-3
CASSPRLVKHEQFF,TRBV13,TRBJ2-1
CAPVPERAYEQYF,TRBV6-4,TRBJ2-7
CASSSPGTSGGTLTDTQYF,TRBV7-6,TRBJ2-3
CASGPPTTGFF,TRBV12-5,TRBJ1-2
CASSPRVYYEQYF,TRBV27,TRBJ2-7
CSASSDEKLFF,TRBV20-1,TRBJ1-4